One and the same sample provided the 15 T cell receptor beta chains below, sequenced in a study of T cells in Graves' hyperthyroidism and ophthalmopathy. Using RNA transcripts as the source, TCR beta CDR3 regions were amplified. First-round RT-PCR targeting the TCR CDR3 was performed with the HTBI primer set. TCRdb independently ran MiXCR on the multiplex PCR reads; one entry per CDR3 protein. This table holds 600,000 to 800,000 distinct CDR3 sequences, 30% to 40% found once. Sequencing was done on a sample of blood. These receptors were obtained from a woman aged 35 to 49 with Graves' hyperthyroidism.

The chain is built from TRBV7-8 and TRBJ1-6; D not resolved. The CDR3 spans 14 residues. CDR1 SGHVS and CDR2 FQNEAQ come from the germline V gene. V dropped 6 bases and J dropped 4 bases, with 10 bases sitting between them. DNA of the CDR3: TGTGCCAGCAGTGACCGCTCTTATAATTCACCCCTCCACTTT. Amino acid sequence: CASSDRSYNSPLHF. The variable domain in full, with the rest retrieved from reference TRBV7-8 and TRBJ1-6, is GAGVSQSPRYKVAKRGQDVALRCDPISGHVSLFWYQQALGQGPEFLTYFQNEAQLDKSGLPSDRFFAERPEGSVSTLKIQRTQQEDSAVYLCASSDRSYNSPLHFGNGTRLTVT.

This clonotype was recorded a few times. This chain links TRBV29-1 with TRBJ2-7, with D possibly being TRBD2 (6 bases). CDR1 and CDR2 from the germline V gene are SQVTM and ANQGSEA. The CDR3 consists of 14 residues. V lost 4 bases, J lost 2 bases, and 15 bases lay in between. The CDR3 DNA reads as TGCAGCGTTGCGCGGGGTAACGGACCCTACGAGCAGTACTTC. Translation gives CSVARGNGPYEQYF.

V gene TRBV7-9 combines with J gene TRBJ1-1; 12 bases agree with TRBD1. The CDR3 is 16 residues long. Germline V CDR1 and CDR2: SEHNR, FQNEAQ (reference sequence). Trimming removed 6 bases from V and 4 bases from J; junction bases left unmatched: 9. For the CDR3, the DNA is TGTGCCAGCAGTCGGGGACAGGGGGCGTTGGTCACTGAAGCTTTCTTT. Amino acids: CASSRGQGALVTEAFF.

V usage is TRBV14 and J usage is TRBJ2-1; D gene uncertain. Trimming cost V 1 base and J 9 bases, with 13 bases left between them. CDR1 and CDR2 (germline): SGHDN, FVKESK. This CDR3 comprises 14 residues. The CDR3 region has the DNA TGTGCCAGCAGCCAAGGTCGGGCGTTCGGTGAGCAGTTCTTC. It is translated as CASSQGRAFGEQFF.

The V gene is TRBV10-2, the J gene TRBJ1-1, with 8 bases lining up with TRBD1. V trimming: 6 bases; J trimming: 5 bases; junction bases outside the gene matches: 2. The CDR3 spans 12 residues. Germline CDR1 and CDR2: WSHSY and SAAADI. The chain's CDR3 is CASSRGLTEAFF. CDR3 nucleotide sequence: TGCGCCAGCAGCAGGGGGCTGACTGAAGCTTTCTTT.

This clonotype was seen ten or more times. The chain employs TRBV12-3 or TRBV12-4 and TRBJ2-6; D gene ambiguous. The CDR3 is 13 residues long. Trimming removed 6 bases at V and 2 bases at J, with 5 bases between. CDR3 protein: CASRSPGANVLTF. In DNA, the CDR3 is TGTGCCAGCAGGTCCCCTGGGGCCAACGTCCTGACTTTC.

This clonotype appeared many times. The V gene is TRBV19, the J gene TRBJ1-2, with 8 bases lining up with TRBD1. The CDR3 is 13 amino acids. CDR1 LNHDA and CDR2 SQIVND come from the germline V gene (reference sequence). V lost 9 bases to trimming and J lost 4 bases; unmatched junction nucleotides: 7. The CDR3 sequence is CASSLQGGYGYTF. The CDR3 nucleotides are TGTGCCAGCAGCCTACAGGGGGGCTATGGCTACACCTTC.

The V gene is TRBV6-2 or TRBV6-3, the J gene TRBJ1-5; D not resolved. V was cut by 0 bases and J by 2 bases, with 20 bases left in between. The CDR3 contains 19 residues. Germline CDR1 is MNHEY and CDR2 is SVGEGT. CDR3 in DNA: TGTGCCAGCAGTTACTCGAGAGGGCCAAAGGAGCCTGGCAATCAGCCCCAGCATTTT. Protein: CASSYSRGPKEPGNQPQHF.

The chain uses TRBV5-1 and TRBJ1-4, with D perhaps matching TRBD1 (6 bases). The CDR3 contains 14 residues. Germline-derived CDR1 and CDR2 are SGHRS and YFSETQ. V was pared by 4 bases and J by 4 bases, with 11 bases between. CDR3 bases: TGCGCCAGCAGCATGGGGGGCCTTAATGAAAAACTGTTTTTT. Residues: CASSMGGLNEKLFF.

V is TRBV10-1 and J is TRBJ2-2, with 9 bases fitting TRBD2. CDR3 size: 15 residues. Germline loops: CDR1 WNHNN, CDR2 SYGVQD (reference sequence). V lost 4 bases and J lost 4; bases outside the gene matches: 4. CDR3 protein: CASSVLAGLTGELFF. CDR3 nucleotides: TGCGCCAGCAGTGTCCTAGCGGGGCTCACCGGGGAGCTGTTTTTT.

This clonotype was seen many times. The chain couples TRBV6-5 to TRBJ2-5; a weak D match, TRBD2 (6 bases). Trimming pared 6 bases from V and 0 bases from J, leaving 14 bases between. From germline, CDR1 is MNHEY and CDR2 SVGAGI. The CDR3 is made up of 15 amino acids. The CDR3 here is CASRTTGLYQETQYF. The CDR3 nucleotides are TGTGCCAGCAGAACGACGGGACTGTACCAAGAGACCCAGTACTTC.

This clonotype was recorded a few times. CDR3 DNA: TGTGCCAGCAGTTTCGTTAGGGGCAGCAATCAGCCCCAGCATTTT. Protein: CASSFVRGSNQPQHF. The gene calls are TRBV12-3 or TRBV12-4 and TRBJ1-5, with D possibly being TRBD1 (5 bases). V lost 3 bases and J 1 base, leaving 10 bases between the germline ends. The CDR3 has 15 residues.

This clonotype was detected many times. This CDR3 reads CASSNGQGWDEQYF. DNA for the CDR3: TGCGCCAGCAGCAACGGGCAGGGATGGGACGAGCAGTACTTC. V gene TRBV5-1 combines with J gene TRBJ2-7; possible D gene TRBD1, 5 bases. Germline values: CDR1 SGHRS, CDR2 YFSETQ. The CDR3 is 14 amino acids. Trimming shortened V by 4 bases and J by 5 bases, and 16 bases separated the two germline ends.

This clonotype was seen a handful of times. The chain has TRBV7-2 and TRBJ2-5; the match to TRBD2 covers 12 bases. This CDR3 contains 16 residues. Germline V gene lookup returns CDR1 SGHTA and CDR2 FQGNSA. With V trimmed by 5 bases and J by 4 bases, 8 bases remained unmatched. CDR3: CASSQARGLAGETQYF. DNA of the CDR3: TGTGCCAGCAGCCAAGCGAGGGGACTAGCGGGAGAGACCCAGTACTTC.

This clonotype was found many times. The V gene is TRBV7-9, the J gene TRBJ2-7; 8 nucleotides match TRBD1. The V segment lost 4 bases and the J segment 2 bases; nucleotides outside the gene matches: 13. The germline V gene has CDR1 SEHNR and CDR2 FQNEAQ (reference sequence). The CDR3 extends over 17 amino acids. The CDR3 here is CASSSTHGRGLPYEQYF. The CDR3, as DNA: TGTGCCAGCAGCTCAACACATGGCAGGGGGCTCCCCTACGAGCAGTACTTC.